These 18 T cell receptor beta chains were sequenced from one sample in a study of T-cell memory formation after mild COVID-19 (dated by TCRdb to the early 2020s). Library preparation employed 5' RACE. This sample was sequenced with an Illumina NovaSeq 6000. Through fastp at Q25 and MiXCR, TCRdb rebuilt clones from the public reads, retaining in-frame beta chains. All rows with the same CDR3 protein become a single entry with the most common DNA and genes. The sample yields about 320,000 distinct CDR3 sequences; around 15% were counted once. The top ten hold roughly a fifth of the sample. Sequencing used PBMCs or a T cell subset sorted from them (not recorded which). The receptors here all came from a young man who had mild COVID-19 (a few samples of this study predate the infection). The sample titles of this study are shuffled in the database, so cell type and time point are left out; the donor was told from shared clones.

This clonotype was found a few times. For the CDR3, the DNA is TGTGCCAGCAGCTTCAAGGGGTGGGATACGCAGTATTTT. This translates into CASSFKGWDTQYF. This rearrangement joins TRBV7-2 to TRBJ2-3; D might be TRBD1 (5 bases). There are 13 residues in the CDR3. Germline-derived CDR1 and CDR2 are SGHTA and FQGNSA. V shed 3 bases and J shed 6 bases, with 10 bases lying between them.

This clonotype was seen more than once but under ten times. CDR3 loop: CASSTSGGYGYTF. CDR3 coding DNA: TGTGCCAGCAGCACGTCAGGCGGCTATGGCTACACCTTC. The chain joins TRBV7-9 to TRBJ1-2, with no clear D. In germline, CDR1 is SEHNR, CDR2 FQNEAQ (reference sequence). V dropped 5 bases and J dropped 4 bases, with 11 bases sitting between them. This CDR3 comprises 13 residues. The full variable domain, completed using reference TRBV7-9 and TRBJ1-2, is DTGVSQNPRHKITKRGQNVTFRCDPISEHNRLYWYRQTLGQGPEFLTYFQNEAQLEKSRLLSDRFSAERPKGSFSTLEIQRTEQGDSAMYLCASSTSGGYGYTFGSGTRLTVV.

The chain links TRBV19 to TRBJ1-2, with D maybe TRBD1 (5 bases). V was pared by 0 bases and J by 8 bases, with 13 bases between. Germline V CDR1 and CDR2: LNHDA, SQIVND (reference sequence). The CDR3 consists of 14 residues. Here the CDR3 reads CASSIDRRGGGYTF. The CDR3 DNA is TGTGCCAGTAGTATAGATCGCCGGGGCGGAGGCTACACCTTC.

This chain joins TRBV7-9 and TRBJ2-7; D tentatively fits TRBD1 or TRBD2 (5 bases each). CDR3 length: 13 amino acids. Trimming left V 5 bases short and J 3 bases short, with 11 bases between. Germline V gene data show CDR1 as SEHNR and CDR2 as FQNEAQ (reference sequence). The CDR3 nucleotides read TGTGCCAGCAGCCCAGGGAGCAACTACGAGCAGTACGTC. Encoded protein: CASSPGSNYEQYV.

The chain is built from TRBV19 and TRBJ2-1; D is undetermined. The germline V gene has CDR1 LNHDA and CDR2 SQIVND (reference sequence). This CDR3 has 12 residues. Trimming left V 4 bases short and J 10 bases short, with 11 bases between. CDR3 in amino acids: CASSTPPQEQFF. The CDR3, as DNA: TGTGCCAGTAGTACCCCGCCTCAGGAGCAGTTCTTC.

This clonotype came up a few times. The CDR3 DNA reads TGCGCCAGCAGCCAAGATGCCTTCCCTGAAGCTTTCTTT. Translating it yields CASSQDAFPEAFF. The chain has TRBV4-1 and TRBJ1-1; D ambiguous. From germline, CDR1 is MGHRA and CDR2 YSYEKL. The CDR3 length is 13 residues. V lost 0 bases and J 6 bases, leaving 8 bases between the germline ends.

The chain uses TRBV19 and TRBJ2-7; TRBD1 or TRBD2 may be the D gene (6 bases each). Germline CDR1 reads LNHDA; CDR2 reads SQIVND (reference sequence). V lost 3 bases and J 2 bases, leaving 11 bases between the germline ends. The CDR3 has 14 residues. CDR3 coding DNA: TGTGCCAGTAGTATGGGGGGCGGAACCTACGAGCAGTACTTC. Its protein product is CASSMGGGTYEQYF.

The sample holds a few counts of this clonotype. The J gene is TRBJ2-5, the V gene TRBV29-1; D is possibly TRBD2 (7 bases). With 6 bases removed from V and 4 bases from J, the gap between germline ends came to 21 bases. The CDR3 has 15 residues. Germline assignment: CDR1 SQVTM and CDR2 ANQGSEA. CDR3 nucleotides: TGCAGCGTCTCGAGCGGGACAAACCGGGGAGAGACCCAGTACTTC. It specifies CSVSSGTNRGETQYF. Looking up the rest from reference TRBV29-1 and TRBJ2-5 gives the full variable domain: SAVISQKPSRDICQRGTSLTIQCQVDSQVTMMFWYRQQPGQSLTLIATANQGSEATYESGFVIDKFPISRPNLTFSTLTVSNMSPEDSSIYLCSVSSGTNRGETQYFGPGTRLLVL.

J is TRBJ2-7 and V is TRBV29-1; 9 positions agree with TRBD2. Germline V gives CDR1 SQVTM, CDR2 ANQGSEA. The ends lost 7 bases at V and 6 bases at J; junction bases unmatched: 7. This CDR3 is 12 amino acids long. CDR3 amino acids: CSGGGLASEQYF. DNA for the CDR3: TGCAGCGGGGGGGGACTAGCATCCGAGCAGTACTTC.

There are many counts of this clonotype. The chain links TRBV5-1 to TRBJ2-1; D possibly uses TRBD1 or TRBD2 (5 bases each). Germline V gives CDR1 SGHRS, CDR2 YFSETQ. The CDR3 loop spans 15 amino acids. The V gene lost 5 bases and the J gene lost 1 base, with 13 bases spanning the gap. CDR3 protein: CASRPGTASYNEQFF. In nucleotides, the CDR3 is TGCGCCAGCAGACCCGGGACCGCGTCCTACAATGAGCAGTTCTTC.

The genes are TRBV7-2 and TRBJ2-3; 11 bases are a match to TRBD1. The germline gives CDR1 SGHTA, CDR2 FQGNSA. The CDR3 is 16 residues long. V gave up 4 bases and J gave up 5 bases; unmatched junction bases: 8. CDR3 loop: CASSSAGQGAGDTQYF. The CDR3 DNA sequence: TGTGCCAGCAGCTCTGCCGGACAGGGGGCGGGAGATACGCAGTATTTT.

This clonotype was observed at least ten times. J is TRBJ1-6 and V is TRBV4-1, with D perhaps TRBD1 (5 bases). Germline CDR1 MGHRA, CDR2 YSYEKL. Trimming pared 3 bases from V and 6 bases from J, leaving 24 bases between. The CDR3 extends over 19 amino acids. The CDR3: CASSHQTRGPRFRNSPLHF. The CDR3 DNA reads TGCGCCAGCAGCCACCAAACGCGGGGACCAAGGTTTCGTAATTCACCCCTCCACTTT.

The gene calls are TRBV4-2 and TRBJ2-5, with 12 bases aligning to TRBD2. The CDR3 spans 19 residues. V gave up 0 bases and J gave up 6 bases; unmatched junction bases: 14. Germline CDR1 is LGHNA and CDR2 is YNFKEQ. The CDR3 coding sequence is TGTGCCAGCAGCCAAGATTTGCTAGCGGGGGGGCCATCGTCCCAGACCCAGTACTTC. As protein: CASSQDLLAGGPSSQTQYF.

V gene TRBV7-9 combines with J gene TRBJ1-1; possible D gene TRBD1, 5 bases. Germline lookup yields CDR1 SEHNR and CDR2 FQNEAQ (reference sequence). The CDR3 length is 13 residues. The ends were cut back, 5 bases at V and 4 bases at J, with 11 bases in the middle. The CDR3 loop is CASSPRQSTEAFF. The CDR3 coding sequence is TGTGCCAGCAGCCCAAGACAGAGCACTGAAGCTTTCTTT.

The rearrangement links TRBV7-9 to TRBJ1-5; maybe TRBD1 (6 bases). Deletions cut 5 bases from V and 0 bases from J, with 8 bases between. CDR1 is SEHNR, CDR2 FQNEAQ, per germline (reference sequence). The CDR3 sequence is 14 residues long. This chain's CDR3 is CASSLGASNQPQHF. DNA of the CDR3: TGTGCCAGCAGCCTGGGGGCTAGCAATCAGCCCCAGCATTTT.

This clonotype was counted only a few times. The V and J genes are TRBV7-9 and TRBJ1-1, with D perhaps TRBD1 (5 bases). This CDR3 comprises 17 residues. Germline V CDR1 and CDR2: SEHNR, FQNEAQ (reference sequence). V was trimmed by 1 base and J by 2 bases, leaving 17 bases between them. The CDR3 region is CASSLGLQGDDNTEAFF. CDR3 DNA sequence: TGTGCCAGCAGCTTAGGGCTCCAGGGTGACGATAACACTGAAGCTTTCTTT.

This chain links TRBV11-2 with TRBJ1-1, with D unclear. Germline assignment: CDR1 SGHAT and CDR2 FQNNGV. The length of the CDR3 is 9 residues. CDR3 nucleotides: TGTTCTGCCCCCACTGAAGCTTTCTTT. It specifies CSAPTEAFF. Complete variable domain (other parts from reference TRBV11-2 and TRBJ1-1): EAGVAQSPRYKIIEKRQSVAFWCNPISGHATLYWYQQILGQGPKLLIQFQNNGVVDDSQLPKDRFSAERLKGVDSTLKIQPAKLEDSAVYLCSAPTEAFFGQGTRLTVV.

The gene calls are TRBV24-1 and TRBJ2-7; TRBD2 agrees at 10 bases. The junction had 7 bases not matched to a gene; V was cut back by 4 bases and J by 2 bases. CDR1 is KGHDR, CDR2 SFDVKD, per germline. The CDR3 totals 16 residues. CDR3 DNA sequence: TGTGCCACCAGTGACCAGATAGCGGGAGGAACCTACGAGCAGTACTTC. Amino acids: CATSDQIAGGTYEQYF.